The 27 T cell receptor beta chains given below trace back to one sample, sequenced in a study of blood T cell repertoires in COVID-19. The table came from immunoSEQ multiplex PCR; TCRdb's copy has only in-frame clones and leaves some out. The sample consists of some 170,000 clones, around 85% of them appearing once. Material for sequencing was peripheral blood. The receptor source for this set is a woman aged 55-70 years with acute or convalescent COVID-19.

This clone was observed once. The V gene is TRBV19, the J gene TRBJ2-1; TRBD1 matches 10 bases. The CDR3 loop spans 14 amino acids. CDR1 and CDR2 from the germline V gene are LNHDA and SQIVND (reference sequence). J lost 13 bases, V lost 5 bases, and 11 bases had no gene match. The CDR3 reads CASSLGQGGLSQFF. CDR3 in DNA: TGTGCCAGTAGTCTCGGACAGGGGGGTCTTAGTCAGTTCTTC.

The rearrangement uses TRBV18 and TRBJ1-5; D call uncertain. The germline CDR1 and CDR2 sequences are KGHSH and LQKENI. The CDR3 runs to 13 residues. Trimming left V 2 bases short and J 6 bases short, with 8 bases between. The DNA of the CDR3 is TGTGCCAGCTCACCAAAGACGGGTCAGCCCCAGCATTTT. It translates to CASSPKTGQPQHF.

V gene TRBV5-1 combines with J gene TRBJ1-6; 8 nucleotides align to TRBD1. V lost 0 bases to trimming and J lost 10 bases; unmatched junction nucleotides: 3. The germline CDR1 and CDR2 sequences are SGHRS and YFSETQ. This CDR3 spans 14 amino acids. The CDR3 DNA reads as TGCGCCAGCAGCTTGGGACAGGGGCAATCACCCCTCCACTTT. Translated: CASSLGQGQSPLHF.

This clone was observed a few times. The J gene is TRBJ2-5, the V gene TRBV7-3; D uncertain. CDR1 is SGHTA, CDR2 FQGTGA, per germline. The ends were cut back, 0 bases at V and 5 bases at J, with 7 bases in the middle. This CDR3 contains 13 residues. CDR3 bases: TGTGCCAGCAGCTTAACTAGCCGCGAGACCCAGTACTTC. Translating it yields CASSLTSRETQYF.

This rearrangement joins TRBV7-2 to TRBJ1-6; D not resolved. V shed 7 bases and J shed 7 bases, with 14 bases lying between them. CDR1 and CDR2 (germline): SGHTA, FQGNSA. CDR3 length equals 14 residues. The CDR3 here is CASTEGSRNSPLHF. CDR3 nucleotides: TGTGCCAGCACCGAGGGTAGTCGGAATTCACCCCTCCACTTT.

The chain links TRBV5-1 to TRBJ2-7, with TRBD2 identical over 14 bases. Per germline, CDR1 SGHRS and CDR2 YFSETQ. V shed 3 bases and J 5 bases; nucleotides not matched to a gene: 19. The CDR3 consists of 20 residues. The DNA for the CDR3 is TGCGCCAGCAGCTCTTTAATTGTGCCGGGACTAGCGGGAGTGGACAACGAGCAGTACGTC. This encodes CASSSLIVPGLAGVDNEQYV.

V and J are TRBV20-1 and TRBJ1-1; D ambiguous. This CDR3 is 11 amino acids long. CDR1 is DFQATT and CDR2 is SNEGSKA in the germline V gene (reference sequence). DNA for the CDR3: TGCAGCGCTCGTCAGGACACTGAAGCTTTCTTT. It translates to CSARQDTEAFF.

The chain links TRBV2 to TRBJ2-1, with 13 bases fitting TRBD2. The CDR3 spans 15 residues. The germline V gene encodes CDR1 SNHLY and CDR2 FYNNEI. J was trimmed by 9 bases and V by 4 bases; bases with no gene match: 6. For the CDR3, the DNA is TGTGCCAGCAGTGCTGGACTAGCGGGAGTGGGTGAGCAGTTCTTC. This encodes CASSAGLAGVGEQFF. The variable domain in full, completed from reference TRBV2 and TRBJ2-1, reads EPEVTQTPSHQVTQMGQEVILRCVPISNHLYFYWYRQILGQKVEFLVSFYNNEISEKSEIFDDQFSVERPDGSNFTLKIRSTKLEDSAMYFCASSAGLAGVGEQFFGPGTRLTVL.

The rearrangement joins TRBV7-2 to TRBJ2-1; D remains unclear. V lost 2 bases and J lost 7, with 9 bases in between. Per germline, CDR1 SGHTA and CDR2 FQGNSA. This CDR3 spans 13 amino acids. In DNA, the CDR3 is TGTGCCAGCAGCTTAAACGCCGAGAATGAGCAGTTCTTC. This translates into CASSLNAENEQFF.

The rearrangement uses TRBV30 and TRBJ2-3; 8 positions match TRBD1. This CDR3 comprises 15 residues. The trim removed 1 base at V and 3 bases at J, leaving 6 bases unmatched. CDR1 and CDR2 from the germline V gene are GTSNPN and SVGIG (reference sequence). The CDR3 bases are TGTGCCTGGAGTGAGGGACAGGTTCGAACAGATACGCAGTATTTT. This encodes CAWSEGQVRTDTQYF.

J is TRBJ2-2 and V is TRBV19, with 9 bases fitting TRBD1. This CDR3 spans 17 amino acids. With V trimmed by 7 bases and J by 0 bases, 9 bases remained unmatched. The V gene's germline CDR1 is LNHDA and CDR2 SQIVND (reference sequence). The CDR3 DNA follows: TGTGCCAGTAAAAATACAGGGGGCGGCGCGAACACCGGGGAGCTGTTTTTT. Its protein is CASKNTGGGANTGELFF.

The chain employs TRBV19 and TRBJ1-2; TRBD1 matches at 7 bases. Trimming cost V 4 bases and J 6 bases; bases outside gene matches: 11. CDR3 length: 15 residues. Germline CDR1 LNHDA, CDR2 SQIVND (reference sequence). CDR3 residues: CASSKRRQGLDGYTF. Here the CDR3 DNA reads TGTGCCAGTAGTAAGAGGCGACAGGGCTTGGATGGCTACACCTTC.

The chain has TRBV7-9 and TRBJ2-1, with 7 nucleotides matching TRBD2. CDR3 length: 13 amino acids. Germline V gene sequence: CDR1 SEHNR, CDR2 FQNEAQ (reference sequence). Unmatched junction bases numbered 2, after V lost 3 bases and J lost 6 bases. CDR3 loop: CASSFGGGNEQFF. CDR3 sequence (DNA): TGTGCCAGCAGCTTTGGCGGGGGCAATGAGCAGTTCTTC.

This clone was seen a single time. This chain links TRBV19 with TRBJ1-5; D is uncertain. Trimming pared 6 bases from V and 6 bases from J, leaving 12 bases between. The CDR3 has 13 amino acids. The V gene's germline CDR1 is LNHDA and CDR2 SQIVND (reference sequence). CDR3 sequence: CASSASSGQPQHF. The CDR3, as DNA: TGTGCCAGTAGCGCATCGTCGGGTCAGCCCCAGCATTTT. Complete variable domain (other parts from reference TRBV19 and TRBJ1-5): DGGITQSPKYLFRKEGQNVTLSCEQNLNHDAMYWYRQDPGQGLRLIYYSQIVNDFQKGDIAEGYSVSREKKESFPLTVTSAQKNPTAFYLCASSASSGQPQHFGDGTRLSIL.

The chain recombines TRBV19 with TRBJ2-1; 9 bases align to TRBD1. From germline, CDR1 is LNHDA and CDR2 SQIVND (reference sequence). CDR3 length: 15 amino acids. Trimming removed 4 bases from V and 7 bases from J; junction bases left unmatched: 8. The CDR3 region is CASSTPGQGRNEQFF. CDR3 bases: TGTGCCAGTAGTACACCGGGACAGGGACGGAATGAGCAGTTCTTC.

The chain is built from TRBV10-2 and TRBJ2-7, with TRBD1 matching over 7 bases. This CDR3 contains 15 residues. V was pared by 3 bases and J by 5 bases, with 10 bases of the junction left unmatched. From germline, CDR1 is WSHSY and CDR2 SAAADI. CDR3 region: CASSDGTAYSHEQYF. CDR3 nucleotide sequence: TGCGCCAGCAGTGACGGGACAGCGTATTCCCACGAGCAGTACTTC.

V usage is TRBV18 and J usage is TRBJ1-1, with 10 bases fitting TRBD1. The CDR3 has 15 residues. Germline V gene lookup returns CDR1 KGHSH and CDR2 LQKENI. V shed 5 bases, J shed 5 bases, and the junction held 8 bases outside the gene matches. CDR3 sequence (DNA): TGTGCCAGCTCAACGGGGACAGGGGTAAGAACTGAAGCTTTCTTT. Translated, it gives CASSTGTGVRTEAFF.

This clone has just a few counts. This chain uses TRBV5-6 with TRBJ2-1, with D possibly being TRBD1 (5 bases). CDR1 is SGHDT and CDR2 is YYEEEE in the germline V gene. V lost 7 bases to trimming and J lost 3 bases, with 17 bases between them. CDR3 length: 15 residues. The CDR3 coding sequence is TGTGCCAGCCAGGGTTCTGGCGGCCGCTACAATGAGCAGTTCTTC. This gives the protein CASQGSGGRYNEQFF.

The V gene is TRBV6-5, the J gene TRBJ1-3, with D perhaps TRBD1 (5 bases). In germline, CDR1 is MNHEY, CDR2 SVGAGI. The CDR3 is 15 residues long. V was cut by 4 bases and J by 2 bases, with 12 bases left in between. In DNA, the CDR3 is TGTGCCAGCAGTTCGTCACAGGCCCCTGGAAACACCATATATTTT. Its translation is CASSSSQAPGNTIYF.

The chain combines TRBV11-2 with TRBJ2-1, with D maybe TRBD2 (6 bases). Trimming removed 8 bases from V and 5 bases from J, with 16 bases in between. The CDR3 is 14 amino acids. CDR1 is SGHAT, CDR2 FQNNGV, per germline. Here the CDR3 DNA reads TGTGCCAGCCCGGGAGTGGGGCAAAACAATGAGCAGTTCTTC. Amino acid sequence: CASPGVGQNNEQFF.

This clone has just a few counts. CDR3 in DNA: TGCGCCAGCAGTGTTGGCTCGACAGATACGCAGTATTTT. The encoded protein is CASSVGSTDTQYF. The V gene is TRBV10-1, the J gene TRBJ2-3; D is uncertain. The CDR3 runs 13 residues. Germline values: CDR1 WNHNN, CDR2 SYGVQD (reference sequence). V was shortened by 4 bases and J by 3 bases, with 8 bases between the two germline ends.

This chain joins TRBV5-5 and TRBJ2-7; D is perhaps TRBD1 (6 bases). Trimming removed 4 bases from V and 3 bases from J, with 14 bases in between. Germline values: CDR1 SGHKS, CDR2 YYEKEE (reference sequence). The CDR3 extends over 14 amino acids. The CDR3, as DNA: TGTGCCAGCAGCCTGACCGGACAGTTCTACGAGCAGTACTTC. As protein: CASSLTGQFYEQYF.

This clone was seen only once. The CDR3 loop reads CASSDPQRPPDTQYF. The CDR3 region has the DNA TGTGCCAGCAGTGACCCACAGCGGCCCCCAGATACGCAGTATTTT. V usage is TRBV2 and J usage is TRBJ2-3; possibly TRBD2 for D (5 bases). The length of the CDR3 is 15 residues. Per germline, CDR1 SNHLY and CDR2 FYNNEI. Trimming pared 3 bases from V and 4 bases from J, leaving 14 bases between.

The chain uses TRBV11-2 and TRBJ2-5; perhaps TRBD2 as D (7 bases). Germline V gene lookup returns CDR1 SGHAT and CDR2 FQNNGV. CDR3 length: 16 amino acids. The germline V and J ends were trimmed by 5 bases and 3 bases, with 19 bases remaining between them. CDR3 coding DNA: TGTGCCAGCAGCCAAGGGGGTATGCGGGAGAAAGAGACCCAGTACTTC. Translation gives CASSQGGMREKETQYF.

This clone came up once. This chain connects TRBV4-1 to TRBJ1-5; D uncertain. The CDR3 contains 16 residues. V was trimmed by 0 bases and J by 0 bases, leaving 9 bases between them. Germline V gene data show CDR1 as MGHRA and CDR2 as YSYEKL. CDR3 amino acids: CASSQEGGNSNQPQHF. CDR3 in DNA: TGCGCCAGCAGCCAAGAGGGAGGGAATAGCAATCAGCCCCAGCATTTT.

This clone is a singleton in its sample. The chain uses TRBV6-5 and TRBJ1-5; possibly TRBD1 for D (6 bases). The CDR3 spans 15 residues. Germline V gene lookup returns CDR1 MNHEY and CDR2 SVGAGI. Trimming left V 6 bases short and J 0 bases short, with 12 bases between. CDR3 DNA: TGTGCCAGCAGCTCCGGACAGAGTAGCAATCAGCCCCAGCATTTT. The encoded protein is CASSSGQSSNQPQHF.

This chain uses TRBV6-1 with TRBJ1-1; D gene uncertain. The germline V gene encodes CDR1 MNHNS and CDR2 SASEGT. V lost 3 bases, J lost 7 bases, and 9 bases lay in between. CDR3 length equals 12 residues. In DNA, the CDR3 is TGTGCCAGCAGTGAGAATGGAGGTGAAGCTTTCTTT. This translates into CASSENGGEAFF.